Listed below are T cell receptor beta chains from one sample, sequenced in a study of cytomegalovirus exposure and HLA in healthy donors. Assay used: immunoSEQ multiplex PCR; TCRdb lists only in-frame clones, some missing. The table shows about 140,000 clones, with 9.4% occurring only once. Sequenced input: PBMCs. These receptor sequences come from a male donor in good health and CMV-seronegative. Each CDR3 is given with its conserved first and last residue. Fields, in order: V gene, D gene, clone size, J gene, CDR3 protein, CDR3 DNA. The D gene is left open where the match is weak. Expanded clones get a size class; other rows say once, few or many, or leave the size out.

TRBV27	TRBD1	-	TRBJ2-7	CASSLSPQGAYEQYF	TGTGCCAGCAGTTTATCTCCGCAGGGGGCATACGAGCAGTACTTC
TRBV5-1	-	-	TRBJ2-7	CASSSVGGAYEQYF	TGCGCCAGCAGCTCGGTTGGGGGCGCCTACGAGCAGTACTTC
TRBV6-5	-	-	TRBJ2-7	CASSNTGPYEQYF	TGTGCCAGCAGTAACACAGGGCCCTACGAGCAGTACTTC
TRBV6-5	TRBD1	few	TRBJ1-1	CASRPSRGMNTEAFF	TGTGCCAGCAGACCCTCCAGGGGGATGAACACTGAAGCTTTCTTT
TRBV7-2	-	few	TRBJ2-2	CASSFLLDATGELFF	TGTGCCAGCAGCTTCCTTCTAGATGCCACCGGGGAGCTGTTTTTT
TRBV28	TRBD1	few	TRBJ1-5	CASSLAQGQVQPQHF	TGTGCCAGCAGTTTAGCACAGGGGCAGGTCCAGCCCCAGCATTTT
TRBV13	TRBD1	many	TRBJ2-2	CASSPRDRLAGELFF	TGTGCCAGCAGCCCCAGGGACAGGTTGGCCGGGGAGCTGTTTTTT
TRBV19	TRBD1	few	TRBJ2-7	CASSTITDRAEQYF	TGTGCCAGTAGTACCATCACGGACAGGGCCGAGCAGTACTTC
TRBV5-1	TRBD1	few	TRBJ1-2	CASSSGQGVNYGYPF	TGCGCCAGCAGTTCCGGACAGGGGGTTAACTATGGCTACCCCTTC
TRBV14	TRBD2	-	TRBJ2-3	CASSHPGLAGADTQYF	TGTGCCAGCAGCCACCCGGGACTAGCGGGGGCAGATACGCAGTATTTT
TRBV28	-	few	TRBJ1-2	CASSLRREYGYTF	TGTGCCAGCAGTTTGCGGAGAGAATATGGCTACACCTTC
TRBV10-3	-	-	TRBJ2-5	CAISETRQSETQYF	TGTGCCATCAGTGAGACCAGACAGTCAGAGACCCAGTACTTC
TRBV4-1	-	-	TRBJ2-3	CASSQAGRSTDTQYF	TGCGCCAGCAGCCAGGCAGGCCGAAGCACAGATACGCAGTATTTT
TRBV6-1	-	-	TRBJ1-5	CASSEARSSNQPQHF	TGTGCCAGCAGTGAAGCGCGGTCCAGCAATCAGCCCCAGCATTTT
TRBV6-1	-	-	TRBJ2-7	CASSTGLFSYEQYF	TGTGCCAGCAGCACCGGACTTTTCTCCTACGAGCAGTACTTC
TRBV5-4	TRBD2	few	TRBJ2-1	CASSFGVWREGSNEQFF	TGTGCCAGCAGCTTTGGGGTATGGCGGGAGGGATCGAATGAGCAGTTCTTC